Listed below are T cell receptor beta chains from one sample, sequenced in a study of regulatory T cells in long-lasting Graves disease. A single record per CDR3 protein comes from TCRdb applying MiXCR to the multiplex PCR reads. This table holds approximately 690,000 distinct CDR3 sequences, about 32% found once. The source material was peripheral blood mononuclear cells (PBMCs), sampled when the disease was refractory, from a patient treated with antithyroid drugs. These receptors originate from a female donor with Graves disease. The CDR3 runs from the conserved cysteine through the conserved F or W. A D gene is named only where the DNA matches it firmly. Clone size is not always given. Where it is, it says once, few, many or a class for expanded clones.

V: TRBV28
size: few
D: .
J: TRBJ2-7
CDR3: CASSFRDSIQDGDF
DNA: TGTGCCAGCAGTTTTCGGGACTCCATTCAGGATGGGGACTTC

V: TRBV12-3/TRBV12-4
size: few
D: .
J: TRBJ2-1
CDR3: CASSFDNEQFF
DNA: TGTGCCAGCAGTTTTGACAATGAGCAGTTCTTC

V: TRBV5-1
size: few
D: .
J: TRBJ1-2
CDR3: CASSLVGDNGYTF
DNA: TGCGCCAGCAGCTTGGTAGGGGACAATGGCTACACCTTC

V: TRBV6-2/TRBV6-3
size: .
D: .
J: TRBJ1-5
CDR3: CASLRQEGQPQHF
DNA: TGTGCCAGCCTTCGGCAGGAAGGTCAGCCCCAGCATTTT

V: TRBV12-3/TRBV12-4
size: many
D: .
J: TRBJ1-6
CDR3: CASSTAGDSPLHF
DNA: TGTGCCAGCAGCACTGCAGGGGATTCACCCCTCCACTTT

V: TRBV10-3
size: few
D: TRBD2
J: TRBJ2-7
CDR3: CATGRTSGGYEQYF
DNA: TGTGCCACCGGTAGGACTAGCGGAGGTTACGAGCAGTACTTC

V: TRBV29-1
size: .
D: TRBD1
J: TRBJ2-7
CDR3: CSAPGTDRAPYEQYF
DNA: TGCAGCGCCCCCGGGACGGACAGGGCCCCCTACGAGCAGTACTTC

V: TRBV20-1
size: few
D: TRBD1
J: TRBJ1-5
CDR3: CSARPQGAGQPQHF
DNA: TGCAGTGCTAGACCTCAGGGGGCAGGACAGCCCCAGCATTTT

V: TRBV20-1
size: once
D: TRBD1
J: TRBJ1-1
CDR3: CSAWGMDRAFRSTEAFF
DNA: TGCAGTGCTTGGGGAATGGACAGGGCGTTTAGATCCACTGAAGCTTTCTTT

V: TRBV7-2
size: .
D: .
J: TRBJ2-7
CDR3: CASSFLDRSYEQYF
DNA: TGTGCCAGCAGCTTTTTGGACCGCTCCTACGAGCAGTACTTC

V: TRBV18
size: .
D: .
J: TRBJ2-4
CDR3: CASSGRGLDKNIQYF
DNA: TGTGCCAGCTCCGGTCGGGGTTTGGACAAAAACATTCAGTACTTC

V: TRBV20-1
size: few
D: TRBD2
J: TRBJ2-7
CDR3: CSARSPGGPYEQYF
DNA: TGCAGTGCTAGAAGCCCGGGAGGGCCCTACGAGCAGTACTTC

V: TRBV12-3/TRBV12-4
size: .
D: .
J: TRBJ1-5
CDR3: CASSYRVPNQPQHF
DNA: TGTGCCAGCAGTTACAGGGTGCCCAATCAGCCCCAGCATTTT

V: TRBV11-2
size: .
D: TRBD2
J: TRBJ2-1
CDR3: CASSLDPSGKGSEQFF
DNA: TGTGCCAGCAGCTTAGATCCCAGCGGGAAAGGCAGTGAGCAGTTCTTC

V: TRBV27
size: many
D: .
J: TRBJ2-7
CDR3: CASSSVYEQYF
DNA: TGTGCCAGCAGCTCCGTTTACGAGCAGTACTTC